The 32 T cell receptor beta chains presented below share a single source sample, sequenced in a study of T cell responses to AZD1222 COVID-19 vaccine. Libraries were prepared by immunoSEQ multiplex PCR; TCRdb keeps only in-frame clonotypes and omits some of them. Of more than 85,000 clones in the sample, 90% to 95% were seen once. The specimen was peripheral blood, collected on day 0 of AZD1222 vaccination. These receptor sequences come from an adult in good health.

This chain joins TRBV3-1 (or the pseudogene TRBV3-2) and TRBJ2-2; 8 bases fit TRBD2. This CDR3 comprises 15 residues. Losses at the gene ends were 6 bases for V and 7 bases for J; bases not matched to a gene: 10. Germline CDR1 and CDR2: LGHDT and YNNKEL (reference sequence). The CDR3 region is CASSGSGRRNGELFF. DNA for the CDR3: TGTGCCAGCAGTGGCAGCGGGAGACGGAACGGGGAGCTGTTTTTT.

By share of the sample, this clone is medium-sized. The rearrangement joins TRBV7-3 to TRBJ2-5; a possible D gene is TRBD2 (5 bases). The V gene lost 2 bases and the J gene lost 2 bases, with 12 bases spanning the gap. This CDR3 spans 15 amino acids. Germline values: CDR1 SGHTA, CDR2 FQGTGA. The DNA for the CDR3 is TGTGCCAGCAGCTTAGTCTCGACGGGACAAGAGACCCAGTACTTC. It yields the protein CASSLVSTGQETQYF.

The chain joins TRBV11-1 to TRBJ2-7, with D possibly being TRBD2 (5 bases). V shed 0 bases and J shed 6 bases, with 9 bases lying between them. Germline values: CDR1 SGHAT, CDR2 FQDESV (reference sequence). This CDR3 is 13 amino acids long. As DNA, the CDR3 is TGTGCCAGCAGCTTAGCGAGGGTCGGCGAGCAGTACTTC. The encoded protein is CASSLARVGEQYF. Variable domain in full (rest from reference TRBV11-1 and TRBJ2-7): EAEVAQSPRYKITEKSQAVAFWCDPISGHATLYWYRQILGQGPELLVQFQDESVVDDSQLPKDRFSAERLKGVDSTLKIQPAELGDSAMYLCASSLARVGEQYFGPGTRLTVT.

CDR3 protein: CASSLAADSFYGYTF. The CDR3, as DNA: TGTGCCAGCAGCTTAGCGGCGGACAGTTTCTATGGCTACACCTTC. The V gene is TRBV7-2, the J gene TRBJ1-2, with a possible D match to TRBD1 (6 bases). Germline V gives CDR1 SGHTA, CDR2 FQGNSA. This CDR3 spans 15 amino acids. Between the trimmed V and J ends, which lost 0 bases and 4 bases, there was a span of 12 bases.

This clone was counted once. The rearrangement joins TRBV7-3 to TRBJ2-1, with 10 nucleotides matching TRBD2. With 1 base clipped from V and 8 bases from J, the junction kept 8 bases outside the gene matches. CDR1 is SGHTA and CDR2 is FQGTGA in the germline V gene. The CDR3 covers 16 residues. CDR3 DNA: TGTGCCAGCAGCTTAAGGCTAGCGGGGGCTGTGGATGAGCAGTTCTTC. Its translation is CASSLRLAGAVDEQFF.

The chain uses TRBV2 and TRBJ1-4, with 10 bases that match TRBD1. The CDR3 has 19 amino acids. CDR1 is SNHLY and CDR2 is FYNNEI in the germline V gene. V was pared by 4 bases and J by 7 bases, with 18 bases of the junction left unmatched. As DNA, the CDR3 is TGTGCCAGCAGTGGGGTGACAGGGGGCAAAAACGATGGGACTGAAAAACTGTTTTTT. Amino acids: CASSGVTGGKNDGTEKLFF.

The chain has TRBV9 and TRBJ2-3; the D gene is possibly TRBD1 (6 bases). V gave up 3 bases and J gave up 5 bases, with 16 bases separating them. The CDR3 contains 15 residues. CDR1 is SGDLS and CDR2 is YYNGEE in the germline V gene. CDR3 DNA sequence: TGTGCCAGCAGCGCTTTAGCCACAGGGTTAGATACGCAGTATTTT. This translates into CASSALATGLDTQYF.

J is TRBJ2-7 and V is TRBV11-3, with TRBD2 identical over 8 bases. Germline assignment: CDR1 SGHNT and CDR2 YENEEA. Unmatched junction bases numbered 15, after V lost 5 bases and J lost 6 bases. The CDR3 has 16 residues. CDR3 loop: CASSVPPGLGRSEQYF. The CDR3 DNA reads TGTGCCAGCAGCGTGCCCCCGGGACTAGGGAGGAGCGAGCAGTACTTC. The whole variable domain, remainder taken from reference TRBV11-3 and TRBJ2-7, is EAGVVQSPRYKIIEKKQPVAFWCNPISGHNTLYWYLQNLGQGPELLIRYENEEAVDDSQLPKDRFSAERLKGVDSTLKIQPAELGDSAVYLCASSVPPGLGRSEQYFGPGTRLTVT.

The chain couples TRBV27 to TRBJ1-2, with D possibly matching TRBD1 (5 bases). Germline V CDR1 and CDR2: MNHEY, SMNVEV (reference sequence). Trimming cost V 6 bases and J 0 bases, with 11 bases left between them. The CDR3 covers 14 residues. DNA of the CDR3: TGTGCCAGCAGGCCTGGGACGGCTAACTATGGCTACACCTTC. It yields the protein CASRPGTANYGYTF.

This clone was detected many times. V gene TRBV4-2 combines with J gene TRBJ2-7; D perhaps matches TRBD2 (5 bases). The CDR3 is 14 residues long. The ends were cut back, 1 base at V and 7 bases at J, with 14 bases in the middle. The V gene's germline CDR1 is LGHNA and CDR2 YNFKEQ. This chain's CDR3 is CASSQGSASGEQYF. In nucleotides, the CDR3 is TGTGCCAGCAGCCAAGGGTCGGCTTCGGGGGAGCAGTACTTC.

The chain has TRBV7-6 and TRBJ1-2; D possibly corresponds to TRBD1 (5 bases). Trimming stripped 0 bases from V and 2 bases from J, with 10 bases between. CDR3 size: 15 residues. CDR1 is SGHVS, CDR2 FNYEAQ, per germline. CDR3 sequence (DNA): TGTGCCAGCAGCTTAGCCGGAGGGGAAAACTATGGCTACACCTTC. Protein: CASSLAGGENYGYTF. Supplemented by reference TRBV7-6 and TRBJ1-2, the full variable domain reads GAGVSQSPRYKVTKRGQDVALRCDPISGHVSLYWYRQALGQGPEFLTYFNYEAQQDKSGLPNDRFSAERPEGSISTLTIQRTEQRDSAMYRCASSLAGGENYGYTFGSGTRLTVV.

This clone was observed a single time. This rearrangement joins TRBV5-4 to TRBJ1-4; D remains ambiguous. Trimming took 1 base from V and 5 from J, leaving 6 bases between them. This CDR3 region has 13 residues. Germline lookup yields CDR1 SGHNT and CDR2 YYREEE (reference sequence). The CDR3 spells CASSLRENEKLFF. For the CDR3, the DNA is TGTGCCAGCAGCTTGAGGGAGAATGAAAAACTGTTTTTT.

The J gene is TRBJ1-4, the V gene TRBV18, with D unclear. The CDR3 contains 13 residues. With 2 bases removed from V and 7 bases from J, the gap between germline ends came to 8 bases. The V gene's germline CDR1 is KGHSH and CDR2 LQKENI. The DNA of the CDR3 is TGTGCCAGCTCACCATTGGTGAGTGAAAAACTGTTTTTT. Translated: CASSPLVSEKLFF.

The gene calls are TRBV3-1 (or the pseudogene TRBV3-2) and TRBJ1-5; tentatively, D is TRBD1 (5 bases). V lost 2 bases and J 0 bases, leaving 8 bases between the germline ends. Per germline, CDR1 LGHDT and CDR2 YNNKEL (reference sequence). This CDR3 has 15 residues. This CDR3 reads CASSQSGTSNQPQHF. The CDR3 DNA reads TGTGCCAGCAGCCAATCCGGGACTAGCAATCAGCCCCAGCATTTT.

This sequence joins TRBV27 and TRBJ2-1; D possibly uses TRBD1 or TRBD2 (5 bases each). V dropped 2 bases and J dropped 2 bases, with 7 bases sitting between them. This CDR3 is built from 14 residues. Germline V gene data show CDR1 as MNHEY and CDR2 as SMNVEV (reference sequence). Written as DNA, the CDR3 is TGTGCCAGCAGTTTAGAGGGACCCTACAATGAGCAGTTCTTC. Its translation is CASSLEGPYNEQFF.

The rearrangement links TRBV29-1 to TRBJ2-5, with D possibly TRBD1 on 5 matching bases. The CDR3 totals 14 residues. Trimming cost V 3 bases and J 4 bases, with 15 bases left between them. The germline CDR1 and CDR2 sequences are SQVTM and ANQGSEA. The DNA for the CDR3 is TGCAGCGTTGAGGATATCCGCAGGGTAGAGACCCAGTACTTC. Translating it yields CSVEDIRRVETQYF.

The rearrangement joins TRBV4-1 to TRBJ1-4; D might be TRBD1 (5 bases). V was shortened by 1 base and J by 8 bases, with 14 bases between the two germline ends. The CDR3 is made up of 15 amino acids. CDR1 MGHRA and CDR2 YSYEKL come from the germline V gene. The CDR3 DNA reads as TGCGCCAGCAGCCAAGGGGACTCAACTAGAGAAAAACTGTTTTTT. It translates to CASSQGDSTREKLFF.

This clone has more than one count but fewer than ten. The genes are TRBV21-1 and TRBJ1-5; the DNA was not compared with TRBD1, the D call given in the table. TRBV21-1 is tagged as a pseudogene. This CDR3 spans 17 amino acids. The CDR3 DNA reads TGTGCCAGCAGCAAAGCGCTTTGGGACAACACCTATCAGCCCCAGCATTTT. It yields the protein CASSKALWDNTYQPQHF.

This chain joins TRBV27 and TRBJ2-2; D gene uncertain. The germline V gene encodes CDR1 MNHEY and CDR2 SMNVEV (reference sequence). The CDR3 loop spans 14 amino acids. V lost 5 bases and J lost 5, with 12 bases in between. The CDR3 bases are TGTGCCAGCAGTCCCCGGCGAGGAACCGGGGAGCTGTTTTTT. Translating it yields CASSPRRGTGELFF.

The chain is built from TRBV5-6 and TRBJ1-2; D remains unclear. The V end lost 0 bases, the J end lost 4 bases, and 7 bases lay between the germline ends. This CDR3 has 13 residues. CDR1 SGHDT and CDR2 YYEEEE come from the germline V gene. The CDR3 DNA sequence: TGTGCCAGCAGCTTGGGGCAGCCCTATGGCTACACCTTC. Its translation: CASSLGQPYGYTF. The whole variable domain, remainder taken from reference TRBV5-6 and TRBJ1-2, is DAGVTQSPTHLIKTRGQQVTLRCSPKSGHDTVSWYQQALGQGPQFIFQYYEEEERQRGNFPDRFSGHQFPNYSSELNVNALLLGDSALYLCASSLGQPYGYTFGSGTRLTVV.

The chain has TRBV4-2 and TRBJ1-2; tentative D call: TRBD1 (5 bases). This CDR3 spans 15 amino acids. Germline V CDR1 and CDR2: LGHNA, YNFKEQ. Trimming took off 0 bases at V and 3 bases at J, with 11 bases between the two ends. The CDR3 loop reads CASSQDLAGHYGYTF. The CDR3 nucleotides read TGTGCCAGCAGCCAAGATCTGGCAGGGCACTATGGCTACACCTTC.

The rearrangement links TRBV29-1 to TRBJ1-1; D might be TRBD1 (5 bases). V was shortened by 6 bases and J by 1 base, with 18 bases between the two germline ends. Germline CDR1 reads SQVTM; CDR2 reads ANQGSEA. The CDR3 contains 15 residues. The CDR3 spells CSVSRPGIGNTEAFF. In nucleotides, the CDR3 is TGCAGCGTCTCCCGCCCAGGGATCGGGAACACTGAAGCTTTCTTT.

The chain recombines TRBV7-8 with TRBJ1-2; D gene unclear. V gave up 6 bases and J gave up 0 bases, with 26 bases separating them. CDR3 length: 19 amino acids. The germline gives CDR1 SGHVS, CDR2 FQNEAQ. The CDR3 DNA follows: TGTGCCAGCAGTTCGCCAAAGGGAAGACTCGAGTTAGCTAACTATGGCTACACCTTC. Encoded protein: CASSSPKGRLELANYGYTF.

V and J are TRBV11-2 and TRBJ1-4; unclear D gene. Trimming cost V 5 bases and J 7 bases, with 17 bases left between them. CDR3 length: 15 residues. Per the germline V gene, CDR1 is SGHAT and CDR2 is FQNNGV. In DNA form, the CDR3 reads TGTGCCAGCAGCCAAGGCGAGTACCTCCTTGAAAAACTGTTTTTT. Protein product: CASSQGEYLLEKLFF.

This rearrangement joins TRBV20-1 to TRBJ1-3; D not certain. Germline V lookup: CDR1 DFQATT, CDR2 SNEGSKA (reference sequence). The CDR3 is 11 amino acids. V gave up 4 bases and J gave up 4 bases, with 5 bases separating them. The CDR3 region is CSANPGNTIYF. CDR3 nucleotides: TGCAGTGCTAACCCCGGAAACACCATATATTTT.

The chain couples TRBV2 to TRBJ1-2, with a possible D match to TRBD1 (6 bases). The ends were cut back, 2 bases at V and 4 bases at J, with 11 bases in the middle. The CDR3 is made up of 14 amino acids. Germline CDR1 and CDR2: SNHLY and FYNNEI. For the CDR3, the DNA is TGTGCCAGCAGTGAAACAGGGTCGCGCTATGGCTACACCTTC. It translates to CASSETGSRYGYTF.

The rearrangement uses TRBV6-6 and TRBJ2-7, with a weak D call TRBD1 (5 bases). The CDR3 spans 11 residues. V was cut by 6 bases and J by 9 bases, with 12 bases left in between. CDR1 MNHNY and CDR2 SVGAGI come from the germline V gene (reference sequence). CDR3 nucleotides: TGTGCCAGCAGCCTTGACAGCCCGCAGTACTTC. Translated: CASSLDSPQYF.

This chain connects TRBV18 to TRBJ1-1; the match to TRBD1 covers 7 bases. Germline V CDR1 and CDR2: KGHSH, LQKENI. CDR3 length equals 13 residues. Trimming cost V 5 bases and J 5 bases; bases outside gene matches: 5. CDR3 in DNA: TGTGCCAGCTCAGGAGGGGGCGGTACTGAAGCTTTCTTT. The encoded protein is CASSGGGGTEAFF.

The chain employs TRBV28 and TRBJ2-5; maybe TRBD1 (5 bases). The germline V gene encodes CDR1 MDHEN and CDR2 SYDVKM. This CDR3 contains 14 residues. Trimming took off 8 bases at V and 2 bases at J, with 15 bases between the two ends. The CDR3 DNA sequence: TGTGCCAGCGGGGTAGGGGCGCTGCAAGAGACCCAGTACTTC. Translated, it gives CASGVGALQETQYF.

The rearrangement links TRBV3-1 (or the pseudogene TRBV3-2) to TRBJ2-5, with D unclear. CDR1 and CDR2 from the germline V gene are LGHDT and YNNKEL (reference sequence). V gave up 4 bases and J gave up 2 bases, with 5 bases separating them. The CDR3 spans 12 residues. Written as DNA, the CDR3 is TGTGCCAGCAGCCCACATCAAGAGACCCAGTACTTC. Translating it yields CASSPHQETQYF.

The rearrangement links TRBV11-2 to TRBJ1-2; unclear D gene. The V end was cut by 5 bases, the J end by 2 bases, with 9 bases between. The CDR3 spans 13 residues. CDR1 SGHAT and CDR2 FQNNGV come from the germline V gene. The CDR3 is CASSPGRNYGYTF. In DNA, the CDR3 is TGTGCCAGCAGCCCCGGGCGAAACTATGGCTACACCTTC.

The V and J genes are TRBV7-9 and TRBJ1-2; D uncertain. In germline, CDR1 is SEHNR, CDR2 FQNEAQ (reference sequence). V was clipped by 3 bases and J by 1 base, with 9 bases between them. The CDR3 is made up of 14 amino acids. CDR3 nucleotide sequence: TGTGCCAGCAGCTTGAGTCAACTTAACTATGGCTACACCTTC. Protein sequence: CASSLSQLNYGYTF.